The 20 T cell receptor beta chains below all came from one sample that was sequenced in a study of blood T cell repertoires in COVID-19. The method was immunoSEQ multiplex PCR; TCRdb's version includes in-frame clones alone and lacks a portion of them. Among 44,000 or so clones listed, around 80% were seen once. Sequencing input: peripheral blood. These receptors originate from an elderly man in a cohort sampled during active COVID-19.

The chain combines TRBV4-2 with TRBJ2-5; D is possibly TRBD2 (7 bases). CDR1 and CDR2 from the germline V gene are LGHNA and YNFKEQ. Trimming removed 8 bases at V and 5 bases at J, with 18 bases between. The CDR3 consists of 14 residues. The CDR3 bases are TGTGCCAGCTCGGTCCCGGGGGGCGGGGAGACCCAGTACTTC. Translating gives CASSVPGGGETQYF.

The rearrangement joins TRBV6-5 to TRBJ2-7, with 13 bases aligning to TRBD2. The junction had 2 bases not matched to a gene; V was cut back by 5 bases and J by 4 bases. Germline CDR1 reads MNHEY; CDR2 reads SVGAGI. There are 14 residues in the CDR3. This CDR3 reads CASSILAGGYEQYF. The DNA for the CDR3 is TGTGCCAGCAGTATACTAGCGGGAGGGTACGAGCAGTACTTC.

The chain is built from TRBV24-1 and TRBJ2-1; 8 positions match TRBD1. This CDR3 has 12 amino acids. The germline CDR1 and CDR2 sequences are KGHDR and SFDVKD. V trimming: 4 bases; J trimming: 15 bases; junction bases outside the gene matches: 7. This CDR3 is CATSDLLGQGFF. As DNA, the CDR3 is TGTGCCACCAGTGACCTCCTCGGACAGGGGTTCTTC.

CDR3 nucleotides: TGTGCCAGCAGTTCCCACAGCTATGGCTACACCTTC. Amino acid sequence: CASSSHSYGYTF. This chain links TRBV12-3 or TRBV12-4 with TRBJ1-2; D not resolved. Between the trimmed V and J ends, which lost 4 bases and 4 bases, there was a span of 7 bases. This CDR3 contains 12 residues.

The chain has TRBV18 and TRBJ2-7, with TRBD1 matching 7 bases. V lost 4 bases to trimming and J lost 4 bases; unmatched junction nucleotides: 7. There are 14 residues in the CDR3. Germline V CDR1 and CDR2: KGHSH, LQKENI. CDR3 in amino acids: CASSQIRGQYEQYF. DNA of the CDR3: TGTGCCAGCTCACAGATTAGGGGGCAGTACGAGCAGTACTTC.

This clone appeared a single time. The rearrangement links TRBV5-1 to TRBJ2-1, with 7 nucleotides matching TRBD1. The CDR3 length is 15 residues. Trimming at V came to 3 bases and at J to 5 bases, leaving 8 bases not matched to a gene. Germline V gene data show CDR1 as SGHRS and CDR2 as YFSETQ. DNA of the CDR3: TGCGCCAGCAGCTCACGACAGGGTAGGGACAATGAGCAGTTCTTC. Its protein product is CASSSRQGRDNEQFF.

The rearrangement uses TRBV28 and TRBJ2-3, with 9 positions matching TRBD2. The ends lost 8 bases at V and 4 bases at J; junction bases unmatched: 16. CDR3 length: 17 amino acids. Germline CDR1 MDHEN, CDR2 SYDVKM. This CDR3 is CASGSTTRGRAADTQYF. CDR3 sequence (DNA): TGTGCCAGCGGTTCTACTACCCGCGGGAGGGCCGCAGATACGCAGTATTTT.

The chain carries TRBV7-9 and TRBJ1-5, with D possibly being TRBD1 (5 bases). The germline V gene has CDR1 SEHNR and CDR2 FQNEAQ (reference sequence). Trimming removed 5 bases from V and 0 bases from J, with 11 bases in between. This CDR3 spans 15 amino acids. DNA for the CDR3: TGTGCCAGCAGCCCGACCCAGGGTAGCAATCAGCCCCAGCATTTT. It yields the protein CASSPTQGSNQPQHF.

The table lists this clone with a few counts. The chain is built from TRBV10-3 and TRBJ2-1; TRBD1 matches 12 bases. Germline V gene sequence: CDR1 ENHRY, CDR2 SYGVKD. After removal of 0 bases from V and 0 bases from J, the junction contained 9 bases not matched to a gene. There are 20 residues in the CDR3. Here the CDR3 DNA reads TGTGCCATCAGTGAGTCCTCCGGGACAGGGGGCAGGGACTCCTACAATGAGCAGTTCTTC. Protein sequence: CAISESSGTGGRDSYNEQFF.

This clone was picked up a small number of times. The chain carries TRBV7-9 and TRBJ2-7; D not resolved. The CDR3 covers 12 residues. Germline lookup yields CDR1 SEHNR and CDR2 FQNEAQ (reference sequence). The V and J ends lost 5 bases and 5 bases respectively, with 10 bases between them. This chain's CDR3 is CASSGRNNEQYF. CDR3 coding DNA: TGTGCCAGCAGCGGGCGTAACAACGAGCAGTACTTC.

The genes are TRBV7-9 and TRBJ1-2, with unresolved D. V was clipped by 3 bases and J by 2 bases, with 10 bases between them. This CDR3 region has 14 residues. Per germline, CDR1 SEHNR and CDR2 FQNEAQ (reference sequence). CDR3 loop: CASSFTEPNYGYTF. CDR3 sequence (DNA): TGTGCCAGCAGCTTTACCGAGCCAAACTATGGCTACACCTTC.

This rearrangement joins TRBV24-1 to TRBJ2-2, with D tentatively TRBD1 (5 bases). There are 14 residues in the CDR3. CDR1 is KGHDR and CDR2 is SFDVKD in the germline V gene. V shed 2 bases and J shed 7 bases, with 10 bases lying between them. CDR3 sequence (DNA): TGTGCCACCAGTGATTACCAGGGCGGCGGGGAGCTGTTTTTT. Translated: CATSDYQGGGELFF.

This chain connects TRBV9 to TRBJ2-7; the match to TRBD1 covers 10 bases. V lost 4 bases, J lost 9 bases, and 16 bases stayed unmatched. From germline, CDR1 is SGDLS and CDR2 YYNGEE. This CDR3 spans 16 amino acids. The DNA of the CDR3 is TGTGCCAGCAGCCCGCAACCCGGGACAGGGGTTTTTAGGCAGTACTTC. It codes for CASSPQPGTGVFRQYF.

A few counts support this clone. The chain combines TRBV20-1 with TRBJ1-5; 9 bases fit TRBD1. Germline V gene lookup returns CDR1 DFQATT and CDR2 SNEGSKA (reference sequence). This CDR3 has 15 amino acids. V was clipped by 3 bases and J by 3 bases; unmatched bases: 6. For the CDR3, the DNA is TGCAGTGCTAGTATGGGACAGGGATACAATCAGCCCCAGCATTTT. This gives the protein CSASMGQGYNQPQHF.

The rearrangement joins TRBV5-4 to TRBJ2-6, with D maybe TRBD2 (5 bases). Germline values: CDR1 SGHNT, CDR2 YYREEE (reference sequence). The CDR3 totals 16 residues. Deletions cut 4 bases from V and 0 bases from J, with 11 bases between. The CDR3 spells CASSGRALSGANVLTF. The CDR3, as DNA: TGTGCCAGCAGCGGGCGGGCCCTCTCTGGGGCCAACGTCCTGACTTTC. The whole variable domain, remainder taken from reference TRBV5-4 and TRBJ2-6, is ETGVTQSPTHLIKTRGQQVTLRCSSQSGHNTVSWYQQALGQGPQFIFQYYREEENGRGNFPPRFSGLQFPNYSSELNVNALELDDSALYLCASSGRALSGANVLTFGAGSRLTVL.

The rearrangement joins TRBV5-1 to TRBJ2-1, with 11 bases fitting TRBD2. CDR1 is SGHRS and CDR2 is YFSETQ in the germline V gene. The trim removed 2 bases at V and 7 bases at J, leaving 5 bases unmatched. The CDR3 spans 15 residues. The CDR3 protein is CASSFLAGGVNEQFF. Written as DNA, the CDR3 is TGCGCCAGCAGCTTCCTAGCGGGAGGAGTAAATGAGCAGTTCTTC. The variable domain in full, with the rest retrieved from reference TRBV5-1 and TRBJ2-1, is KAGVTQTPRYLIKTRGQQVTLSCSPISGHRSVSWYQQTPGQGLQFLFEYFSETQRNKGNFPGRFSGRQFSNSRSEMNVSTLELGDSALYLCASSFLAGGVNEQFFGPGTRLTVL.

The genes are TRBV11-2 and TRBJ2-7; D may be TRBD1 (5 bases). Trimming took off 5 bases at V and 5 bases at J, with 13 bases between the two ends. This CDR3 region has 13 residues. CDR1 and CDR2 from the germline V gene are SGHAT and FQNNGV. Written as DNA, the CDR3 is TGTGCCAGCAGCCCAGGGCCTGCGAACGAGCAGTACTTC. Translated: CASSPGPANEQYF.

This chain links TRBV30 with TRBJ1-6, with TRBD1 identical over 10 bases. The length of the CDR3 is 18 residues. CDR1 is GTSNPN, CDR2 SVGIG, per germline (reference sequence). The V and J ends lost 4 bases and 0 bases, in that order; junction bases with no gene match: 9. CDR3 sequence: CAWNAGTGASSYNSPLHF. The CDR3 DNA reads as TGTGCCTGGAATGCCGGGACAGGGGCGAGCTCCTATAATTCACCCCTCCACTTT. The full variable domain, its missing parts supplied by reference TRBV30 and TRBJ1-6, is SQTIHQWPATLVQPVGSPLSLECTVEGTSNPNLYWYRQAAGRGLQLLFYSVGIGQISSEVPQNLSASRPQDRQFILSSKKLLLSDSGFYLCAWNAGTGASSYNSPLHFGNGTRLTVT.

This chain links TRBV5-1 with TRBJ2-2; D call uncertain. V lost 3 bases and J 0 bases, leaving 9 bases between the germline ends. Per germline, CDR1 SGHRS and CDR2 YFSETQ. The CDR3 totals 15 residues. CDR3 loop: CASSYSAPNTGELFF. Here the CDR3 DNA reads TGCGCCAGCAGCTACAGTGCCCCGAACACCGGGGAGCTGTTTTTT.

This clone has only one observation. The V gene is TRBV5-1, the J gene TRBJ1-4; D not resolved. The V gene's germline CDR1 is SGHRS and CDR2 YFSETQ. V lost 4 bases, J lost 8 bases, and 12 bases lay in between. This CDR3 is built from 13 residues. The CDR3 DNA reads TGCGCCAGCAGCCGGGGTTTTGGGGAAAAACTGTTTTTT. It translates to CASSRGFGEKLFF.